Listed below are T cell receptor beta chains from one sample, sequenced in a study of vaccination effects on CD4 cells after COVID-19. No antigen has been assigned to these receptors. Repertoires were generated with immunoSEQ multiplex PCR, while TCRdb's copy carries only in-frame clones and drops some. The table records 40,000 to 45,000 clones, around 73% of them present only once. The source was CD4+ T cells from PBMCs cultured without peptide, collected after COVID-19 vaccination. The source of these receptors is a human donor who received a COVID-19 vaccine. Both conserved end residues are part of each CDR3. Fields, in order: J gene, CDR3 length, V gene, CDR3 protein.

J gene: TRBJ2-3; CDR3 length: 19; V gene: TRBV24-1; CDR3 protein: CATSDSLDTWSGGTDTQYF
J gene: TRBJ1-6; CDR3 length: 15; V gene: TRBV5-1; CDR3 protein: CASSLIDRVDSPLHF
J gene: TRBJ1-1; CDR3 length: 13; V gene: TRBV15; CDR3 protein: CATSRTTGTEAFF
J gene: TRBJ1-2; CDR3 length: 16; V gene: TRBV6-1; CDR3 protein: CASSGIVRAPNYGYTF
J gene: TRBJ2-1; CDR3 length: 11; V gene: TRBV10-3; CDR3 protein: CAIGRENEQFF
J gene: TRBJ2-5; CDR3 length: 15; V gene: TRBV7-9; CDR3 protein: CASSFPAGGQETQYF
J gene: TRBJ2-3; CDR3 length: 15; V gene: TRBV3-1/TRBV3-2; CDR3 protein: CASSRTGTGTDTQYF
J gene: TRBJ1-2; CDR3 length: 13; V gene: TRBV6-2/TRBV6-3; CDR3 protein: CASGFVRYYGYTF
J gene: TRBJ1-3; CDR3 length: 17; V gene: TRBV28; CDR3 protein: CASSLYSGRGDGNTIYF
J gene: TRBJ1-2; CDR3 length: 13; V gene: TRBV3-1/TRBV3-2; CDR3 protein: CASSPDRNYGYTF
J gene: TRBJ1-1; CDR3 length: 16; V gene: TRBV20-1; CDR3 protein: CSASHRSAGRHTEAFF
J gene: TRBJ2-3; CDR3 length: 15; V gene: TRBV3-1/TRBV3-2; CDR3 protein: CASSQVVAGGDTQYF
J gene: TRBJ2-1; CDR3 length: 15; V gene: TRBV7-9; CDR3 protein: CASSLDGLRYNEQFF
J gene: TRBJ2-7; CDR3 length: 16; V gene: TRBV7-8; CDR3 protein: CASSQRWGTGRYEQYF
J gene: TRBJ2-1; CDR3 length: 15; V gene: TRBV5-1; CDR3 protein: CASSPRLAGDNEQFF
J gene: TRBJ1-4; CDR3 length: 15; V gene: TRBV19; CDR3 protein: CASSKGQGGNEKLFF
J gene: TRBJ2-3; CDR3 length: 15; V gene: TRBV15; CDR3 protein: CATSRDAGGSDTQYF
J gene: TRBJ2-1; CDR3 length: 16; V gene: TRBV19; CDR3 protein: CASSSGLAGGGNEQFF
J gene: TRBJ2-2; CDR3 length: 14; V gene: TRBV16; CDR3 protein: CASSRGTTTGELFF
J gene: TRBJ1-1; CDR3 length: 13; V gene: TRBV7-2; CDR3 protein: CASSLVGNTEAFF
J gene: TRBJ2-7; CDR3 length: 14; V gene: TRBV6-5; CDR3 protein: CASPTGGSSYEQYF
J gene: TRBJ1-3; CDR3 length: 14; V gene: TRBV7-9; CDR3 protein: CASSYSTGGNTIYF
J gene: TRBJ1-2; CDR3 length: 12; V gene: TRBV19; CDR3 protein: CASKGADYGYTF
J gene: TRBJ1-3; CDR3 length: 15; V gene: TRBV9; CDR3 protein: CASSPRGAAGNTIYF
J gene: TRBJ2-7; CDR3 length: 15; V gene: TRBV5-5; CDR3 protein: CASSSSQGVGYEQYF
J gene: TRBJ2-5; CDR3 length: 14; V gene: TRBV6-5; CDR3 protein: CASSSAGGRETQYF
J gene: TRBJ2-4; CDR3 length: 14; V gene: TRBV9; CDR3 protein: CASSVEGQGHIQYF
J gene: TRBJ2-7; CDR3 length: 13; V gene: TRBV19; CDR3 protein: CASSLGDRGKQYF
J gene: TRBJ1-2; CDR3 length: 14; V gene: TRBV6-1; CDR3 protein: CASSELWGAQGYTF
J gene: TRBJ1-1; CDR3 length: 14; V gene: TRBV10-3; CDR3 protein: CAISEQGLGTEAFF
J gene: TRBJ2-5; CDR3 length: 15; V gene: TRBV6-5; CDR3 protein: CASTKDRDLTETQYF
J gene: TRBJ2-3; CDR3 length: 15; V gene: TRBV4-1; CDR3 protein: CASSQASGGTDTQYF
J gene: TRBJ1-3; CDR3 length: 15; V gene: TRBV6-1; CDR3 protein: CASSENGLSGNTIYF
J gene: TRBJ1-2; CDR3 length: 12; V gene: TRBV7-9; CDR3 protein: CASSFSDYGYTF
J gene: TRBJ1-5; CDR3 length: 15; V gene: TRBV10-3; CDR3 protein: CAISDKDKSGQPQHF
J gene: TRBJ1-1; CDR3 length: 18; V gene: TRBV27; CDR3 protein: CASSRYRGRIIGNTEAFF
J gene: TRBJ1-4; CDR3 length: 19; V gene: TRBV23-1; CDR3 protein: CASSRLALPPPGTNEKLFF